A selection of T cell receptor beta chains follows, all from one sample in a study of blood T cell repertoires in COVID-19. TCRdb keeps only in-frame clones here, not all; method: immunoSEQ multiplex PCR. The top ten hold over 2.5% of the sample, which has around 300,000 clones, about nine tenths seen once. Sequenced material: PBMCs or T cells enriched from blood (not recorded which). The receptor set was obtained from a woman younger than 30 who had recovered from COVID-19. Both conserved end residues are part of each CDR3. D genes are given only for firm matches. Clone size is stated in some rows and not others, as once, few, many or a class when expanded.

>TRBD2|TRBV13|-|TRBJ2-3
TGTGCCAGCAGCTCTCCTAGGGACTACACAGATACGCAGTATTTT
CASSSPRDYTDTQYF
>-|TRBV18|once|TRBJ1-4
TGTGCCAGCTCACTACTGCAGGGGCAAAGGGGTGAAAAACTGTTTTTT
CASSLLQGQRGEKLFF
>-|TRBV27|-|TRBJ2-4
TGTGCCAGCAGTTTATCGGGGGCAGGCAGCGAGAACATTCAGTACTTC
CASSLSGAGSENIQYF
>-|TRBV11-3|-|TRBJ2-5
TGTGCCAGCAGCTCCCGGACATTCCAAGAGACCCAGTACTTC
CASSSRTFQETQYF
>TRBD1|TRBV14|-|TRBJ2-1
TGTGCCAGCAGCCAAGTTGCAGGACAGGGTTACAATGAGCAGTTCTTC
CASSQVAGQGYNEQFF
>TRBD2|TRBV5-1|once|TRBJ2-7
TGCGCCAGCAGCCCCGGGACTAGCGGCCTCTACGAGCAGTACTTC
CASSPGTSGLYEQYF
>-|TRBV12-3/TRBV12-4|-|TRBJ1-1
TGTGCCAGCACCTTCGGGGCTGAAGCTTTCTTT
CASTFGAEAFF
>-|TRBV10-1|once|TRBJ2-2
TGCGCCAGCAGTGAGGGGGGGTTGGCCGGGGAGCTGTTTTTT
CASSEGGLAGELFF
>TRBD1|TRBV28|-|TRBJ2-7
TGTGCCAGCAGGGGTTGGTGGATCCGGACAGGGCCACCTCGGGAGCAGTACTTC
CASRGWWIRTGPPREQYF
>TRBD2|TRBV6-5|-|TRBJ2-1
TGTGCCAGCAGTTACACCGACGCGGGGGGGACTAATGAGCAGTTCTTC
CASSYTDAGGTNEQFF
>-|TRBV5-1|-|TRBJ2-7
TGCGCCAGCAGCTTATCAGGTCTGGGCGAGCAGTACTTC
CASSLSGLGEQYF
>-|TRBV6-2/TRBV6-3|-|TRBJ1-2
TGTGCCAGCAGTACAGCCGGGACTTCATATGGCTACACCTTC
CASSTAGTSYGYTF
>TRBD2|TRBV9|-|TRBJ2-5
TGTGCCAGCAGCCCGATGGGACTAGCGGGGGGCGAGACCCAGTACTTC
CASSPMGLAGGETQYF
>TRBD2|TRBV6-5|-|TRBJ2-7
TGTGCCAGCAGTCTACTAGCGGACCACTCCTACGAGCAGTACTTC
CASSLLADHSYEQYF
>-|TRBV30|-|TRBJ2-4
TGTGCCTGGAGTATACGGTTGAACATTCAGTACTTC
CAWSIRLNIQYF
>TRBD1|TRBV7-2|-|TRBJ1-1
TGTGCCAGCAGCTTAGCGTCAGGGGGCACTGAAGCTTTCTTT
CASSLASGGTEAFF
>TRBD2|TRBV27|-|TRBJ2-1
TGTGCCAGCAGTCCCCGGACTAGCGGGAGCAATGAGCAGTTCTTC
CASSPRTSGSNEQFF
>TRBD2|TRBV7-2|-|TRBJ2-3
TGTGCCAGCAGCTTAAACGGCGGGGGGGGCACAGATACGCAGTATTTT
CASSLNGGGGTDTQYF
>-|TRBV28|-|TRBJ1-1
TGTGCCAGCAGTTATTGGACAGCCTCCTCTATGAACACTGAAGCTTTCTTT
CASSYWTASSMNTEAFF
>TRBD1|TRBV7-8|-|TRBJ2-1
TGTGCCAGCAGCTCTGAAGAGGACAGGCGATCCTACAATGAGCAGTTCTTC
CASSSEEDRRSYNEQFF
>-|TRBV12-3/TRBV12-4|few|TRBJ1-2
TGTGCCAGCAGTTTTGAGGCAGCGGGGGGCTACACCTTC
CASSFEAAGGYTF
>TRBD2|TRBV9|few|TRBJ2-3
TGTGCCAGCAGCCTGACTAGCGGGGGTGACACAGATACGCAGTATTTT
CASSLTSGGDTDTQYF
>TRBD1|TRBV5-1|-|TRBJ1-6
TGCGCCAGCAGCTTGGCCCAGGGGGACTCACCCCTCCACTTT
CASSLAQGDSPLHF
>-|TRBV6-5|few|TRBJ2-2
TGTGCCAGCAGTTACTCGCGGATAACCGGGGAGCTGTTTTTT
CASSYSRITGELFF
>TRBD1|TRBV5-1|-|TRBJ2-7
TGCGCCAGCAGTAGTCCGGGGACAGGGCCCGAGGAGCAGTACTTC
CASSSPGTGPEEQYF
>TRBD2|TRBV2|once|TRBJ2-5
TGTGCCAGCAGGGAGCTGGGCGGGAGCGGAGAGACCCAGTACTTC
CASRELGGSGETQYF
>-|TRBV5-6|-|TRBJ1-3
TGTGCCAGCAGCTTGGGAGTTTGGGGAAACACCATATATTTT
CASSLGVWGNTIYF
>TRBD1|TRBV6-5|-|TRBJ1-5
TGTGCCAGCAGCGTAGGACAGGGTAGGTTTCAGCCCCAGCATTTT
CASSVGQGRFQPQHF
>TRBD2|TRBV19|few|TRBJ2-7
TGTGCCAGTAGCAGCCCCGGGGTAGCGGGGACCTACGAGCAGTACTTC
CASSSPGVAGTYEQYF
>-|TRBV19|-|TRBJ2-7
TGTGCCAGTAGTACGTCGGGGGACGAGCAGTACTTC
CASSTSGDEQYF
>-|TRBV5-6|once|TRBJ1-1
TGTGCCAGCAGCCCAACAGGAGCGAACACTGAAGCTTTCTTT
CASSPTGANTEAFF
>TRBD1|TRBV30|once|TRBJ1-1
TGTGCCTGGAGTGCCGGAGGGACAGGGAAGGGGGGCACTGAAGCTTTCTTT
CAWSAGGTGKGGTEAFF
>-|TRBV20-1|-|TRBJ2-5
TGCAGTGCTAGTGCACGGGAGACCCAGTACTTC
CSASARETQYF
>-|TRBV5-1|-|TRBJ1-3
TGCGCCAGCAGCTTTTTTGCCAGTCCGGGAAACACCATATATTTT
CASSFFASPGNTIYF
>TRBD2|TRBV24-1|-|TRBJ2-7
TGTGCCACCAGTGATTCCCCGGGACTAGCGGGAGATCAGGAGCAGTACTTC
CATSDSPGLAGDQEQYF
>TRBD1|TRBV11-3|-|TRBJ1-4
TGTGCCAGCAGCATAAGGACAGGGGACGGGGAGAAACTGTTTTTT
CASSIRTGDGEKLFF
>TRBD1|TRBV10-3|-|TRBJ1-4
TGTGCCACCGGACAGGGGGACGAAAAACTGTTTTTT
CATGQGDEKLFF
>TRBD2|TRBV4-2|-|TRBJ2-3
TGTGCCAGCAGCCAAACCGTCGGTGGCGCGGGAGCGTCAGATACGCAGTATTTT
CASSQTVGGAGASDTQYF
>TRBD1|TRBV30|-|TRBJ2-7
TGTGCCTGGAGTGTCCGCCGGACAGGCACCTACGAGCAGTACTTC
CAWSVRRTGTYEQYF
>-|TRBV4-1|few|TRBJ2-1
TGCGCCAGCAGCCACGACGGGAGCTCCTACAATGAGCAGTTCTTC
CASSHDGSSYNEQFF
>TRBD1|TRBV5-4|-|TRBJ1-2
TGTGCCAGCAGCCGATTAGGACAGGGGGCTCGGGGCTACACCTTC
CASSRLGQGARGYTF
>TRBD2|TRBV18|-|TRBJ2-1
TGTGCCAGCTCACAAATAGCGGGCGGCTCCTACAATGAGCAGTTCTTC
CASSQIAGGSYNEQFF
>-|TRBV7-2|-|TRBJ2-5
TGTGCCAGCAGCCCCAGACTAGGCGGGGAGACCCAGTACTTC
CASSPRLGGETQYF
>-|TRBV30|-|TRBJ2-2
TGTGCCTGGAAAGACCGGGAGATCGGGGAGCTGTTTTTT
CAWKDREIGELFF
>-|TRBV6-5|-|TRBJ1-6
TGTGCCAGCAGTTATTTGGGCAGAACCTATAATTCACCCCTCCACTTT
CASSYLGRTYNSPLHF
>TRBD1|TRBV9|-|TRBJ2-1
TGTGCCAGCCTTCTAACGGGGACAGCCAATGAGCAGTTCTTC
CASLLTGTANEQFF
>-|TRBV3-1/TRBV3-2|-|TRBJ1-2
TGTGCCAGCAGCCAAGGCAGCGACGGGAAGGGTCGCTACACCTTC
CASSQGSDGKGRYTF
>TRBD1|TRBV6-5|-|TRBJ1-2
TGTGCCACCCAACTTCCGGGACAGGCCTATGGCTACACCTTC
CATQLPGQAYGYTF
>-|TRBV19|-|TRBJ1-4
TGTGCCAGTAGTATCCTTATTGGACTTAATGAAAAACTGTTTTTT
CASSILIGLNEKLFF
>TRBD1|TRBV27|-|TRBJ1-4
TGTGCCAGCAGTTTGATGACAGGGGCAACTAATGAAAAACTGTTTTTT
CASSLMTGATNEKLFF
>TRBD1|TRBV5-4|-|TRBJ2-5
TGTGCCAGCAGCTGGACAGGGGCCAACCAAGAGACCCAGTACTTC
CASSWTGANQETQYF
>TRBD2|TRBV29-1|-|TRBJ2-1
TGCAGCGTTGAGTCTAGCGGGGGTTACAATGAGCAGTTCTTC
CSVESSGGYNEQFF
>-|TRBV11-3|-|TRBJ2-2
TGTGCCAGCAGCTTAGTGCGGGACAGCTATAGGGCCGGGGAGCTGTTTTTT
CASSLVRDSYRAGELFF
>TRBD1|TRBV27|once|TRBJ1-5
TGTGCCAGCAGTTCCACCGGGACAGGGGGCGATCAGCCCCAGCATTTT
CASSSTGTGGDQPQHF
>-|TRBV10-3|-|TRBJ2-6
TGTGCCATCAGTGAAAGAGAGGGCAGGCAAGTCTCTGGGGCCAACGTCCTGACTTTC
CAISEREGRQVSGANVLTF